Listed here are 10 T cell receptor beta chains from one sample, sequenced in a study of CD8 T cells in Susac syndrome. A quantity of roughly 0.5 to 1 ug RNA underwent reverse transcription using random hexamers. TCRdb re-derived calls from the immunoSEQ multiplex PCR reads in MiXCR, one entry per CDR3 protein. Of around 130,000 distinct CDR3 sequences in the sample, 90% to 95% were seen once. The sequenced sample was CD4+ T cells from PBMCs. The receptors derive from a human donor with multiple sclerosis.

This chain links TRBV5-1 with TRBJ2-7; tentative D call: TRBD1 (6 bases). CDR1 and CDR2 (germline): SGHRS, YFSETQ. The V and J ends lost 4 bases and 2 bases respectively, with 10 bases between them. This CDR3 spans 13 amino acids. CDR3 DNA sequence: TGCGCCAGCAGCCAGGGGTTCCCCTACGAGCAGTACTTC. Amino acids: CASSQGFPYEQYF.

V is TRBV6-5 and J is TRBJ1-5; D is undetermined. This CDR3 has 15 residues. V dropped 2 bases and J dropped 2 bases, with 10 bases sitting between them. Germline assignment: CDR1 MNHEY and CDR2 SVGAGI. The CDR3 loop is CASSYGADGNQPQHF. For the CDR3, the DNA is TGTGCCAGCAGTTACGGTGCGGATGGCAATCAGCCCCAGCATTTT.

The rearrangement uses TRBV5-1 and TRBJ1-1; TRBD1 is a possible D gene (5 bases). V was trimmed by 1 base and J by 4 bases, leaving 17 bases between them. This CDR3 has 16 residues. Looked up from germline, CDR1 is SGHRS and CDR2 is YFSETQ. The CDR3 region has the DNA TGCGCCAGCAGCTTGCGGTTGCAGGGTGGGCTCACTGAAGCTTTCTTT. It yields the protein CASSLRLQGGLTEAFF. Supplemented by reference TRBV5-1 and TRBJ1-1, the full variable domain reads KAGVTQTPRYLIKTRGQQVTLSCSPISGHRSVSWYQQTPGQGLQFLFEYFSETQRNKGNFPGRFSGRQFSNSRSEMNVSTLELGDSALYLCASSLRLQGGLTEAFFGQGTRLTVV.

The CDR3 coding sequence is TGTGCCAGCAGCCAGAAAGGGGGGCCATTTGAGCAGTTCTTC. As protein: CASSQKGGPFEQFF. This chain connects TRBV11-1 to TRBJ2-1; D may correspond to TRBD1 or TRBD2 (6 bases each). CDR1 is SGHAT and CDR2 is FQDESV in the germline V gene (reference sequence). The CDR3 loop spans 14 amino acids. V lost 5 bases and J lost 9, with 17 bases in between.

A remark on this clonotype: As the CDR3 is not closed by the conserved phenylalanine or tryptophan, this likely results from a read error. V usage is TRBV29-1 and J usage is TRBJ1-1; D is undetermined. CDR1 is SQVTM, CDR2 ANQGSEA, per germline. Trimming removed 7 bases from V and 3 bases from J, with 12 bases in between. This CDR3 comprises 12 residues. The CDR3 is CSAIDTYTEAFS. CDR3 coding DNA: TGCAGCGCCATCGACACCTACACTGAAGCTTTCTCT.

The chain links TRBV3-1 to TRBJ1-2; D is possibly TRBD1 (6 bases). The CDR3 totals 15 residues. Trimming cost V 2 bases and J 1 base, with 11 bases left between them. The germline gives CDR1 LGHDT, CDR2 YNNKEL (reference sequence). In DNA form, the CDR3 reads TGTGCCAGCAGCCAAATGACAGGCAATAACTATGGCTACACCTTC. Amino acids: CASSQMTGNNYGYTF.

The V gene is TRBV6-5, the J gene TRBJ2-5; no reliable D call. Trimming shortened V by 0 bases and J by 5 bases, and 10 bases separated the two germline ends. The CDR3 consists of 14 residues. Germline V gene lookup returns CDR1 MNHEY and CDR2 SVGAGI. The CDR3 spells CASSYSQAGETQYF. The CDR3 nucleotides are TGTGCCAGCAGTTACTCCCAGGCTGGGGAGACCCAGTACTTC.

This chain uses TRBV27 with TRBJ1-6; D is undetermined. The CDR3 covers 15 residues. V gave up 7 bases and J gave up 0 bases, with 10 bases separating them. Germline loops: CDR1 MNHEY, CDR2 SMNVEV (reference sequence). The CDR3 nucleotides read TGTGCCAGCATAGCACGGGCCTCCTATAATTCACCCCTCCACTTT. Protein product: CASIARASYNSPLHF.

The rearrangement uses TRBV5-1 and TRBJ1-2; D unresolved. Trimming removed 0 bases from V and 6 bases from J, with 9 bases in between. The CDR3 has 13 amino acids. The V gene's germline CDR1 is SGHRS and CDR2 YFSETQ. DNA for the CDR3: TGCGCCAGCAGCTTGGAAGGGTATAATGGCTACACCTTC. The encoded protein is CASSLEGYNGYTF.

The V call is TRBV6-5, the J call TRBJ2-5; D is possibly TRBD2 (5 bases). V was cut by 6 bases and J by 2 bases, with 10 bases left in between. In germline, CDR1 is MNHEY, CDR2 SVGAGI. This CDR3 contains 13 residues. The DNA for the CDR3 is TGTGCCAGCAGGGTCCGGGGACAAGAGACCCAGTACTTC. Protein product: CASRVRGQETQYF.